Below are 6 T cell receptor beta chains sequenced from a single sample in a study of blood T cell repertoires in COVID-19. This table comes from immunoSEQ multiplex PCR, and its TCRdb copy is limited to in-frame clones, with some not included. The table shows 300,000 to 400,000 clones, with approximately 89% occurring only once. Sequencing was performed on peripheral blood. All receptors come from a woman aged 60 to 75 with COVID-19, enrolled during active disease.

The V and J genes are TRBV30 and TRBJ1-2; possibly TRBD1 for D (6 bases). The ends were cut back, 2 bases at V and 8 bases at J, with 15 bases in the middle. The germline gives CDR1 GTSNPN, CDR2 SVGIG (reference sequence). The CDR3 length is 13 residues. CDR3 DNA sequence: TGTGCCTGGAGTTTACAGGGAAGAAAGGGCTACACCTTC. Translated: CAWSLQGRKGYTF.

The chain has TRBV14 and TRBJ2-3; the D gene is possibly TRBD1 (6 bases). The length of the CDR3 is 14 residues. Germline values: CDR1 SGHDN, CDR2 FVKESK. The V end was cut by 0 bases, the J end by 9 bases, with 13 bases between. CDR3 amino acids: CASSQDLQGATQYF. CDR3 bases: TGTGCCAGCAGCCAAGATTTACAGGGTGCCACGCAGTATTTT.

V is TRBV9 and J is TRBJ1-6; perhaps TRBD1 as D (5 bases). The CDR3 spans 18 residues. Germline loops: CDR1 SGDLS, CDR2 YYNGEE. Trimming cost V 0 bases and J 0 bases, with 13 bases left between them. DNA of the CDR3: TGTGCCAGCAGCGTAGCGGAGGGGCTGAGCTCCTATAATTCACCCCTCCACTTT. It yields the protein CASSVAEGLSSYNSPLHF.

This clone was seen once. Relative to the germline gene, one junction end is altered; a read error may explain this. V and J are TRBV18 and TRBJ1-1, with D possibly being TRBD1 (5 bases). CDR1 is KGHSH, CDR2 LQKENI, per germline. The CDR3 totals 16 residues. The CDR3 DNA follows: TGTGACAGCTCGTCGGGGCAGGGAGGCTTGAACACTGAAGCTTTCTTT. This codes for CDSSSGQGGLNTEAFF.

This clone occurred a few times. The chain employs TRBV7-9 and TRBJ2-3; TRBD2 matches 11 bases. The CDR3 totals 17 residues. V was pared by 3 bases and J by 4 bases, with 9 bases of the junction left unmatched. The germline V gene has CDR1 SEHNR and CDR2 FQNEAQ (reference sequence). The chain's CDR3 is CASSLVAGGPVSDTQYF. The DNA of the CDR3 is TGTGCCAGCAGCTTGGTAGCGGGGGGGCCAGTTTCAGATACGCAGTATTTT.

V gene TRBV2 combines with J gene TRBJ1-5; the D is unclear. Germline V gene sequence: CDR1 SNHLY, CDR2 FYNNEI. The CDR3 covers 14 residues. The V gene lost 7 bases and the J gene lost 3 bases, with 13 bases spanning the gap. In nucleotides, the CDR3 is TGTGCCAGCACTCGGTCACAGAACAATCAGCCCCAGCATTTT. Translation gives CASTRSQNNQPQHF.